One and the same sample provided the 31 T cell receptor beta chains below, sequenced in a study of sequential checkpoint blockade in melanoma. Treatment given: randomized to nivolumab then ipilimumab (arm A) or the reverse (arm B). The repertoire was sequenced with immunoSEQ multiplex PCR; TCRdb's copy has only in-frame clones and lacks some. The sample shows under 20,000 clones, around 24% of them seen only once. Sequencing used tumor tissue (inferred from file names), obtained from a patient given nivolumab and ipilimumab in sequence. The receptors come from a human donor with melanoma.

V is TRBV2 and J is TRBJ2-3, with D maybe TRBD1 (6 bases). With 6 bases removed from V and 0 bases from J, the gap between germline ends came to 13 bases. Per germline, CDR1 SNHLY and CDR2 FYNNEI. The CDR3 runs to 15 residues. The CDR3 bases are TGTGCCAGCAGCACCAGGGGATCCAGCACAGATACGCAGTATTTT. It yields the protein CASSTRGSSTDTQYF.

There are a few counts of this clone. The rearrangement uses TRBV28 and TRBJ2-5, with 7 positions matching TRBD1. The CDR3 contains 14 residues. CDR1 and CDR2 from the germline V gene are MDHEN and SYDVKM. The trim removed 5 bases at V and 5 bases at J, leaving 8 bases unmatched. CDR3 amino acids: CASSGGQSEETQYF. CDR3 sequence (DNA): TGTGCCAGCAGTGGGGGACAGAGCGAGGAGACCCAGTACTTC.

The V and J genes are TRBV19 and TRBJ2-7, with 7 bases lining up with TRBD2. V lost 5 bases, J lost 6 bases, and 7 bases stayed unmatched. The CDR3 runs to 13 residues. The germline V gene encodes CDR1 LNHDA and CDR2 SQIVND (reference sequence). Here the CDR3 reads CASSLRAGVEQYF. The CDR3 bases are TGTGCCAGTAGTCTGAGGGCGGGAGTCGAGCAGTACTTC. Looking up the rest from reference TRBV19 and TRBJ2-7 gives the full variable domain: DGGITQSPKYLFRKEGQNVTLSCEQNLNHDAMYWYRQDPGQGLRLIYYSQIVNDFQKGDIAEGYSVSREKKESFPLTVTSAQKNPTAFYLCASSLRAGVEQYFGPGTRLTVT.

The CDR3 DNA reads as TGTGCCAGTAGTATACCCGGACTGTCAAGCACAGATACGCAGTATTTT. This encodes CASSIPGLSSTDTQYF. The rearrangement joins TRBV19 to TRBJ2-3; D is perhaps TRBD2 (5 bases). Germline CDR1 reads LNHDA; CDR2 reads SQIVND (reference sequence). CDR3 size: 16 residues. V lost 2 bases to trimming and J lost 0 bases, with 12 bases between them.

This clone was counted at least ten times. V is TRBV9 and J is TRBJ2-5; 7 bases line up with TRBD1. This CDR3 contains 15 residues. Germline trimming cut 0 bases from V and 4 bases from J; bases unmatched to any gene: 6. Per the germline V gene, CDR1 is SGDLS and CDR2 is YYNGEE. CDR3 sequence: CASSVAPGDRETQYF. The CDR3 DNA follows: TGTGCCAGCAGCGTAGCTCCCGGGGACAGAGAGACCCAGTACTTC.

This sequence joins TRBV6-8 and TRBJ2-1; tentatively, D is TRBD1 or TRBD2 (5 bases each). The V gene lost 7 bases and the J gene lost 5 bases, with 9 bases spanning the gap. The germline V gene has CDR1 MNHGY and CDR2 SAAAGT. The CDR3 has 12 amino acids. CDR3 nucleotides: TGTGCCAGCATGGTGGGGGACAATGAGCAGTTCTTC. The encoded protein is CASMVGDNEQFF.

CDR3 amino acids: CASSIMSTAVSGNTIYF. DNA of the CDR3: TGTGCCAGTAGTATTATGTCGACGGCTGTCTCTGGAAACACCATATATTTT. The rearrangement uses TRBV19 and TRBJ1-3; D gene unclear. Germline values: CDR1 LNHDA, CDR2 SQIVND (reference sequence). This CDR3 has 17 amino acids. Deletions cut 3 bases from V and 0 bases from J, with 15 bases between.

The chain links TRBV11-3 to TRBJ2-3; a weak D match, TRBD2 (6 bases). Germline loops: CDR1 SGHNT, CDR2 YENEEA. V dropped 0 bases and J dropped 4 bases, with 17 bases sitting between them. The CDR3 has 17 residues. The CDR3 sequence: CASSLDLWRGGSDTQYF. The DNA of the CDR3 is TGTGCCAGCAGCTTAGATCTGTGGCGGGGTGGTTCAGATACGCAGTATTTT.

This rearrangement joins TRBV14 to TRBJ1-5; 9 positions match TRBD1. CDR3 length: 19 amino acids. Germline V gene data show CDR1 as SGHDN and CDR2 as FVKESK. Trimming cost V 0 bases and J 6 bases; bases outside gene matches: 15. This chain's CDR3 is CASSQDWGRRDRDRQPQHF. The CDR3 DNA is TGTGCCAGCAGCCAAGATTGGGGAAGGAGGGACAGGGATCGTCAGCCCCAGCATTTT.

This clone showed up just a few times. As DNA, the CDR3 is TGTGCCAGCAGTTACCGGGCCTACGCCTACAATGAGCAGTTCTTC. Its protein is CASSYRAYAYNEQFF. The chain has TRBV6-8 and TRBJ2-1; D is undetermined. Germline loops: CDR1 MNHGY, CDR2 SAAAGT. The V end was cut by 2 bases, the J end by 2 bases, with 10 bases between. The CDR3 covers 15 residues.

The chain links TRBV11-3 to TRBJ2-7, with D possibly matching TRBD2 (7 bases). Germline CDR1 SGHNT, CDR2 YENEEA. The V end was cut by 3 bases, the J end by 5 bases, with 14 bases between. The CDR3 extends over 14 amino acids. CDR3 sequence: CASSFIGGPDEQYF. The CDR3, as DNA: TGTGCCAGCAGCTTTATCGGGGGGCCGGACGAGCAGTACTTC.

V usage is TRBV28 and J usage is TRBJ1-1; D possibly corresponds to TRBD1 (5 bases). Looked up from germline, CDR1 is MDHEN and CDR2 is SYDVKM. The CDR3 length is 15 residues. Trimming stripped 6 bases from V and 2 bases from J, with 16 bases between. The CDR3 loop is CASSPLGGANTEAFF. CDR3 nucleotide sequence: TGTGCCAGCAGCCCCTTAGGCGGGGCCAACACTGAAGCTTTCTTT.

This clone appeared many times. The rearrangement joins TRBV7-4 to TRBJ1-1; TRBD1 aligns across 9 bases. J was trimmed by 8 bases and V by 4 bases; bases with no gene match: 5. The CDR3 is made up of 13 amino acids. The germline V gene has CDR1 SGHVT and CDR2 SQSDAQ. In DNA form, the CDR3 reads TGTGCCAGCAGCTCGGACAGGGGCGGGGAAGCTTTCTTT. Its translation: CASSSDRGGEAFF.

The chain couples TRBV5-1 to TRBJ1-2; 10 bases agree with TRBD1. CDR1 is SGHRS and CDR2 is YFSETQ in the germline V gene. This CDR3 is built from 15 residues. V lost 0 bases and J lost 6; bases outside the gene matches: 5. The CDR3 reads CASSLEGQGLDGYTF. Here the CDR3 DNA reads TGCGCCAGCAGCTTGGAGGGACAGGGGCTGGATGGCTACACCTTC.

This clone showed up just a few times. The chain has TRBV11-3 and TRBJ2-1, with 11 bases lining up with TRBD2. With 5 bases clipped from V and 8 bases from J, the junction kept 8 bases outside the gene matches. Germline CDR1 is SGHNT and CDR2 is YENEEA. The CDR3 has 15 residues. CDR3 bases: TGTGCCAGCAGCCAAGTCCTAGCGGGGGGCGATGAGCAGTTCTTC. It specifies CASSQVLAGGDEQFF.

CDR3 nucleotide sequence: TGTGCCAGCAGCTGGGCAGGGGGAAAGAACGAGCAGTACTTC. It specifies CASSWAGGKNEQYF. This chain uses TRBV11-3 with TRBJ2-7; 7 bases are a match to TRBD1. The CDR3 length is 14 residues. The J segment lost 5 bases and the V segment lost 4 bases, leaving 8 bases of the junction unmatched. The germline CDR1 and CDR2 sequences are SGHNT and YENEEA.

This clone was seen a single time. The rearrangement joins TRBV30 to TRBJ2-7; TRBD2 matches 10 bases. The CDR3 runs to 12 residues. Germline V CDR1 and CDR2: GTSNPN, SVGIG (reference sequence). J gave up 3 bases and V 4 bases, and 0 bases lay outside the gene matches. CDR3: CAWTSGSYEQYF. DNA for the CDR3: TGTGCCTGGACTAGCGGGAGCTACGAGCAGTACTTC.

This rearrangement joins TRBV2 to TRBJ2-7; D unclear. Per germline, CDR1 SNHLY and CDR2 FYNNEI. Trimming removed 4 bases from V and 5 bases from J, with 15 bases in between. The length of the CDR3 is 14 residues. The DNA of the CDR3 is TGTGCCAGCAGTGTTGGCCAAAGGGTTAACGAGCAGTACTTC. Protein: CASSVGQRVNEQYF.

This clone was recorded many times. The rearrangement joins TRBV7-6 to TRBJ1-1; D gene uncertain. Germline V gene data show CDR1 as SGHVS and CDR2 as FNYEAQ. Trimming pared 2 bases from V and 1 base from J, leaving 11 bases between. The CDR3 length is 15 residues. The CDR3 sequence is CASSLSDGPNTEAFF. CDR3 nucleotide sequence: TGTGCCAGCAGCTTAAGTGATGGACCGAACACTGAAGCTTTCTTT.

The J gene is TRBJ2-7, the V gene TRBV6-8; a weak D match, TRBD2 (6 bases). Per germline, CDR1 MNHGY and CDR2 SAAAGT. The V end was cut by 7 bases, the J end by 2 bases, with 15 bases between. The CDR3 sequence is 14 residues long. This CDR3 reads CASTSGLPPYEQYF. The CDR3 DNA follows: TGTGCCAGCACCAGCGGACTACCCCCCTACGAGCAGTACTTC.

The chain uses TRBV5-1 and TRBJ2-1; 9 nucleotides agree with TRBD2. Germline values: CDR1 SGHRS, CDR2 YFSETQ. This CDR3 region has 15 residues. Unmatched junction bases numbered 5, after V lost 0 bases and J lost 7 bases. The CDR3 nucleotides are TGCGCCAGCAGCTTGGTAGCGGGAGAGGGTAATGAGCAGTTCTTC. Encoded protein: CASSLVAGEGNEQFF.

The CDR3 loop reads CASSIRGGMRDTIYF. In DNA form, the CDR3 reads TGTGCCAGTAGTATACGCGGGGGGATGAGAGACACCATATATTTT. The chain couples TRBV19 to TRBJ1-3; D might be TRBD1 (5 bases). V gave up 2 bases and J gave up 8 bases, with 16 bases separating them. The CDR3 extends over 15 amino acids. Germline CDR1 LNHDA, CDR2 SQIVND (reference sequence).

This clone has a handful of counts. This sequence joins TRBV11-3 and TRBJ2-7; no clear D gene. V was pared by 3 bases and J by 4 bases, with 13 bases between. This CDR3 region has 14 residues. Germline V CDR1 and CDR2: SGHNT, YENEEA. The CDR3 spells CASSLDPRQYEQYF. The CDR3 region has the DNA TGTGCCAGCAGCTTGGATCCAAGGCAATACGAGCAGTACTTC.

The gene calls are TRBV6-8 and TRBJ2-1, with D perhaps matching TRBD1 (5 bases). The V end was cut by 5 bases, the J end by 7 bases, with 21 bases between. Per germline, CDR1 MNHGY and CDR2 SAAAGT. This CDR3 region has 16 residues. CDR3 sequence reads: CASSAARALSTNEQFF. Here the CDR3 DNA reads TGTGCCAGCAGTGCAGCCAGGGCTCTCTCCACAAATGAGCAGTTCTTC.

This clone was recorded at least ten times. The chain uses TRBV6-8 and TRBJ2-7; D is undetermined. Germline V lookup: CDR1 MNHGY, CDR2 SAAAGT. The CDR3 has 15 amino acids. Trimming removed 5 bases at V and 1 base at J, with 15 bases between. The CDR3 nucleotides are TGTGCCAGCAGTCTGGACGGAGCCTCATCCTACGAGCAGTACTTC. This sequence encodes CASSLDGASSYEQYF.

The chain couples TRBV5-1 to TRBJ2-1; TRBD2 aligns across 8 bases. The CDR3 runs to 17 residues. Germline V gene lookup returns CDR1 SGHRS and CDR2 YFSETQ. J lost 9 bases, V lost 1 base, and 15 bases had no gene match. The CDR3 spells CASSLSSGTSGLGEQFF. CDR3 DNA sequence: TGCGCCAGCAGCTTGAGTAGCGGGACTAGTGGGTTGGGTGAGCAGTTCTTC.

V usage is TRBV10-2 and J usage is TRBJ1-3; D is ambiguous. Germline V lookup: CDR1 WSHSY, CDR2 SAAADI. With 2 bases removed from V and 2 bases from J, the gap between germline ends came to 7 bases. This CDR3 comprises 14 residues. In nucleotides, the CDR3 is TGCGCCAGCAGTGAGACCGGGGCTGGAAACACCATATATTTT. As protein: CASSETGAGNTIYF.

This clone was picked up a small number of times. The genes are TRBV11-3 and TRBJ2-7, with TRBD2 matching 9 bases. The length of the CDR3 is 14 residues. CDR1 and CDR2 (germline): SGHNT, YENEEA. V shed 5 bases, J shed 3 bases, and the junction held 5 bases outside the gene matches. The CDR3 sequence is CASSAGTSFYEQYF. The CDR3 nucleotides are TGTGCCAGCAGCGCCGGGACTAGCTTCTACGAGCAGTACTTC.

The chain links TRBV6-8 to TRBJ2-1; D is tentatively TRBD1 or TRBD2 (6 bases each). V was cut by 7 bases and J by 5 bases, with 18 bases left in between. CDR1 MNHGY and CDR2 SAAAGT come from the germline V gene. The CDR3 spans 15 residues. Here the CDR3 DNA reads TGTGCCAGCACCATAAGGGGGGTGGGCCACAATGAGCAGTTCTTC. Its protein product is CASTIRGVGHNEQFF.

This clone was observed a handful of times. The rearrangement links TRBV19 to TRBJ2-6; D gene unclear. Germline values: CDR1 LNHDA, CDR2 SQIVND (reference sequence). The CDR3 sequence is 15 residues long. V lost 8 bases and J lost 0, with 11 bases in between. The DNA for the CDR3 is TGTGCCAGTTCCGTCCCGGGCTCTGGGGCCAACGTCCTGACTTTC. This gives the protein CASSVPGSGANVLTF.

This clone was found a few times. The chain uses TRBV19 and TRBJ2-1; D call uncertain. Trimming cost V 6 bases and J 10 bases, with 13 bases left between them. The CDR3 is 12 amino acids. Germline loops: CDR1 LNHDA, CDR2 SQIVND (reference sequence). CDR3 sequence (DNA): TGTGCCAGTAGCGGAGAGGCATTGGAGCAGTTCTTC. It encodes CASSGEALEQFF.